The 27 T cell receptor beta chains given below trace back to one sample, sequenced in a study of control samples from healthy donors and cancer patients. Repertoires were generated with immunoSEQ multiplex PCR, while TCRdb's copy carries only in-frame clones and drops some. The sample contains 120,000 or so clones, roughly 90% of which appear only once. The specimen was PBMCs. Receptor source: a woman aged 55-75 years with lung cancer.

The rearrangement joins TRBV5-1 to TRBJ2-7, with D perhaps matching TRBD2 (6 bases). CDR3 size: 14 residues. V shed 1 base and J shed 3 bases, with 11 bases lying between them. Germline V gene sequence: CDR1 SGHRS, CDR2 YFSETQ. The CDR3 DNA reads TGCGCCAGCAGCTTGTCTAGCGCCTTCTACGAGCAGTACTTC. Its protein is CASSLSSAFYEQYF.

This rearrangement joins TRBV4-3 to TRBJ1-4; D is uncertain. V was shortened by 5 bases and J by 7 bases, with 11 bases between the two germline ends. Germline CDR1 reads LGHNA; CDR2 reads YSLEER. The CDR3 consists of 13 residues. The CDR3 DNA is TGCGCCAGCAGCTCCAAGGCAAGTGAAAAACTGTTTTTT. This translates into CASSSKASEKLFF.

Concerning this clone itself: An end of the junction differs from the germline gene, which may be a read error. This chain connects TRBV7-7 to TRBJ2-1; 7 positions agree with TRBD2. This CDR3 comprises 16 residues. The germline V gene encodes CDR1 SSHAT and CDR2 FNYEAQ (reference sequence). This CDR3 is CASSLAGPSSYNEQFF. CDR3 nucleotides: TGTGCTAGCAGCTTAGCGGGCCCTTCCTCCTACAATGAGCAGTTCTTC.

This clone showed up just once. The chain joins TRBV5-8 to TRBJ1-4; D ambiguous. This CDR3 has 14 amino acids. Trimming pared 9 bases from V and 5 bases from J, leaving 17 bases between. Germline CDR1 reads SGHTS; CDR2 reads YDEGEE. The CDR3: CAIANGVFNEKLFF. In DNA form, the CDR3 reads TGTGCCATAGCTAATGGGGTTTTCAATGAAAAACTGTTTTTT.

V usage is TRBV29-1 and J usage is TRBJ1-5; unclear D gene. V lost 4 bases and J 7 bases, leaving 14 bases between the germline ends. Germline V gene data show CDR1 as SQVTM and CDR2 as ANQGSEA. The CDR3 is 13 residues long. Here the CDR3 DNA reads TGCAGCGTTGGCGACCTGGGGAACCAGCCCCAGCATTTT. Translation: CSVGDLGNQPQHF.

The J gene is TRBJ2-7, the V gene TRBV18, with D possibly TRBD1 on 6 matching bases. Germline-derived CDR1 and CDR2 are KGHSH and LQKENI. With 1 base removed from V and 2 bases from J, the gap between germline ends came to 12 bases. The CDR3 consists of 15 residues. CDR3 protein: CASSPLVQGPYEQYF. CDR3 bases: TGTGCCAGCTCACCACTGGTACAGGGACCCTACGAGCAGTACTTC.

The chain recombines TRBV9 with TRBJ1-1; D is undetermined. The ends were cut back, 2 bases at V and 0 bases at J, with 5 bases in the middle. The CDR3 spans 13 residues. In germline, CDR1 is SGDLS, CDR2 YYNGEE. The CDR3 spells CASSVWVNTEAFF. CDR3 coding DNA: TGTGCCAGCAGCGTGTGGGTGAACACTGAAGCTTTCTTT.

A remark on this clone: One end of the junction fails to match germline, which may point to a read error. The chain carries TRBV19 and TRBJ1-3; D is unclear. This CDR3 has 13 amino acids. Germline CDR1 and CDR2: LNHDA and SQIVND (reference sequence). The CDR3 region has the DNA TGTGCCAGTAGCAGATTGAGAGGAAACACCGTATATTTT. It translates to CASSRLRGNTVYF.

V and J are TRBV11-2 and TRBJ2-7; 9 nucleotides line up with TRBD1. Unmatched junction bases numbered 12, after V lost 1 base and J lost 11 bases. The germline V gene encodes CDR1 SGHAT and CDR2 FQNNGV. The CDR3 has 15 amino acids. The CDR3 coding sequence is TGTGCCAGCAGCTTAGGTGGGACAGGGACGCTTGGGGAGTACTTC. Protein sequence: CASSLGGTGTLGEYF.

Only one count was recorded for this clone. The J gene is TRBJ2-1, the V gene TRBV29-1; D is unresolved. V lost 5 bases and J 1 base, leaving 9 bases between the germline ends. This CDR3 is 13 amino acids long. CDR1 and CDR2 (germline): SQVTM, ANQGSEA. The CDR3 region is CSVMTESYNEQFF. The CDR3 DNA sequence: TGCAGCGTTATGACGGAATCCTACAATGAGCAGTTCTTC.

The chain carries TRBV5-4 and TRBJ1-2; D call uncertain. The CDR3 contains 13 residues. CDR1 SGHNT and CDR2 YYREEE come from the germline V gene (reference sequence). The V end lost 2 bases, the J end lost 4 bases, and 9 bases lay between the germline ends. DNA for the CDR3: TGTGCCAGCAGCTTAGAAATGAGCTATGGCTACACCTTC. Translated: CASSLEMSYGYTF. Full variable domain (remainder filled in from reference TRBV5-4 and TRBJ1-2): ETGVTQSPTHLIKTRGQQVTLRCSSQSGHNTVSWYQQALGQGPQFIFQYYREEENGRGNFPPRFSGLQFPNYSSELNVNALELDDSALYLCASSLEMSYGYTFGSGTRLTVV.

The V call is TRBV4-2, the J call TRBJ1-6; D is uncertain. The germline CDR1 and CDR2 sequences are LGHNA and YNFKEQ. V dropped 0 bases and J dropped 0 bases, with 6 bases sitting between them. The CDR3 consists of 16 residues. The CDR3 spells CASSQERGSYNSPLHF. CDR3 DNA: TGTGCCAGCAGCCAAGAGCGCGGCTCCTATAATTCACCCCTCCACTTT.

The chain links TRBV7-9 to TRBJ1-4; the match to TRBD1 covers 10 bases. Germline CDR1 SEHNR, CDR2 FQNEAQ (reference sequence). This CDR3 has 16 residues. The ends lost 1 base at V and 5 bases at J; junction bases unmatched: 4. The CDR3: CASSLDPGQGNEKLFF. The CDR3 DNA is TGTGCCAGCAGCTTAGATCCGGGACAGGGGAATGAAAAACTGTTTTTT.

The V gene is TRBV6-5, the J gene TRBJ2-7, with 7 bases identical to TRBD2. This CDR3 contains 15 residues. The V and J ends lost 2 bases and 2 bases, in that order; junction bases with no gene match: 6. Germline loops: CDR1 MNHEY, CDR2 SVGAGI. As DNA, the CDR3 is TGTGCCAGCAGTTACGTGGTAGCGGGTGCCTACGAGCAGTACTTC. This encodes CASSYVVAGAYEQYF.

The chain has TRBV5-4 and TRBJ1-2; 11 nucleotides align to TRBD1. The CDR3 is made up of 14 amino acids. Trimming removed 4 bases from V and 5 bases from J; junction bases left unmatched: 4. The germline V gene encodes CDR1 SGHNT and CDR2 YYREEE (reference sequence). The CDR3 loop is CASSGGQGEYGYTF. For the CDR3, the DNA is TGTGCCAGCAGCGGGGGACAGGGGGAGTATGGCTACACCTTC. Based on the CDR3 plus reference TRBV5-4 and TRBJ1-2, the full variable domain is ETGVTQSPTHLIKTRGQQVTLRCSSQSGHNTVSWYQQALGQGPQFIFQYYREEENGRGNFPPRFSGLQFPNYSSELNVNALELDDSALYLCASSGGQGEYGYTFGSGTRLTVV.

The chain uses TRBV5-1 and TRBJ2-3, with D perhaps matching TRBD1 (6 bases). CDR1 and CDR2 from the germline V gene are SGHRS and YFSETQ. This CDR3 has 15 residues. V lost 0 bases and J 2 bases, leaving 10 bases between the germline ends. As DNA, the CDR3 is TGCGCCAGCAGCTTGGAACAGGGTTTCACAGATACGCAGTATTTT. Its protein is CASSLEQGFTDTQYF.

The genes are TRBV11-2 and TRBJ1-3; D uncertain. V lost 5 bases and J 4 bases, leaving 15 bases between the germline ends. The CDR3 totals 15 residues. CDR1 SGHAT and CDR2 FQNNGV come from the germline V gene. CDR3 loop: CASSINLGKGNTIYF. Written as DNA, the CDR3 is TGTGCCAGCAGCATTAACCTGGGGAAGGGAAACACCATATATTTT. Looking up the rest from reference TRBV11-2 and TRBJ1-3 gives the full variable domain: EAGVAQSPRYKIIEKRQSVAFWCNPISGHATLYWYQQILGQGPKLLIQFQNNGVVDDSQLPKDRFSAERLKGVDSTLKIQPAKLEDSAVYLCASSINLGKGNTIYFGEGSWLTVV.

The J gene is TRBJ1-5, the V gene TRBV27, with D possibly being TRBD1 (6 bases). The CDR3 is 17 amino acids. The germline V gene has CDR1 MNHEY and CDR2 SMNVEV (reference sequence). Trimming removed 0 bases at V and 4 bases at J, with 16 bases between. The CDR3 DNA is TGTGCCAGCAGTTTATCGGGGGGCCTCGGCGCTAATCAGCCCCAGCATTTT. Amino acid sequence: CASSLSGGLGANQPQHF.

The V and J genes are TRBV9 and TRBJ2-1; tentatively, D is TRBD1 or TRBD2 (6 bases each). Germline V gives CDR1 SGDLS, CDR2 YYNGEE. V lost 2 bases to trimming and J lost 12 bases, with 24 bases between them. This CDR3 has 16 amino acids. CDR3 region: CASSVEGGRGYESQFF. The CDR3 region has the DNA TGTGCCAGCAGCGTCGAGGGGGGAAGAGGTTATGAGTCGCAGTTCTTC. The full variable domain, its missing parts supplied by reference TRBV9 and TRBJ2-1, is DSGVTQTPKHLITATGQRVTLRCSPRSGDLSVYWYQQSLDQGLQFLIQYYNGEERAKGNILERFSAQQFPDLHSELNLSSLELGDSALYFCASSVEGGRGYESQFFGPGTRLTVL.

This rearrangement joins TRBV11-3 to TRBJ2-5; weak D call: TRBD2 (5 bases). The germline CDR1 and CDR2 sequences are SGHNT and YENEEA. The CDR3 consists of 13 residues. The V end lost 3 bases, the J end lost 2 bases, and 7 bases lay between the germline ends. The CDR3: CASSLEAQETQYF. CDR3 DNA: TGTGCCAGCAGCTTGGAGGCACAAGAGACCCAGTACTTC.

V and J are TRBV6-1 and TRBJ2-5, with TRBD1 identical over 12 bases. CDR3 length equals 16 residues. CDR1 and CDR2 from the germline V gene are MNHNS and SASEGT. V dropped 4 bases and J dropped 7; count of bases not matched to a gene: 10. CDR3 sequence (DNA): TGTGCCAGCAGTGTATGGGGACAGGGGGCGCGGGGGACCCAGTACTTC. Its translation is CASSVWGQGARGTQYF.

This chain connects TRBV6-1 to TRBJ2-7; D might be TRBD1 or TRBD2, each matching 5 bases. The CDR3 sequence is 15 residues long. V lost 2 bases and J lost 2, with 13 bases in between. CDR1 is MNHNS and CDR2 is SASEGT in the germline V gene. CDR3 loop: CASSEHAQGAYEQYF. For the CDR3, the DNA is TGTGCCAGCAGTGAACACGCCCAGGGAGCCTACGAGCAGTACTTC.

V gene TRBV7-9 combines with J gene TRBJ1-1; weak D call: TRBD1 (5 bases). V lost 3 bases and J lost 5, with 22 bases in between. The germline CDR1 and CDR2 sequences are SEHNR and FQNEAQ (reference sequence). The CDR3 has 17 residues. The CDR3, as DNA: TGTGCCAGCAGCTTTAACGCAGGGACCAATCCCGTGACTGAAGCTTTCTTT. It specifies CASSFNAGTNPVTEAFF. The variable domain in full, with the rest retrieved from reference TRBV7-9 and TRBJ1-1, is DTGVSQNPRHKITKRGQNVTFRCDPISEHNRLYWYRQTLGQGPEFLTYFQNEAQLEKSRLLSDRFSAERPKGSFSTLEIQRTEQGDSAMYLCASSFNAGTNPVTEAFFGQGTRLTVV.

This chain uses TRBV28 with TRBJ1-2; D remains unclear. Germline lookup yields CDR1 MDHEN and CDR2 SYDVKM. This CDR3 spans 12 amino acids. Trimming pared 2 bases from V and 8 bases from J, leaving 9 bases between. The CDR3 sequence is CASSLGGLGYTF. The DNA of the CDR3 is TGTGCCAGCAGTTTAGGCGGTCTAGGCTACACCTTC.

The V call is TRBV7-2, the J call TRBJ2-2, with TRBD1 identical over 8 bases. Per the germline V gene, CDR1 is SGHTA and CDR2 is FQGNSA. The CDR3 is 14 residues long. Trimming cost V 6 bases and J 7 bases; bases outside gene matches: 7. CDR3 residues: CASRKDRAIGELFF. Here the CDR3 DNA reads TGTGCCAGCAGGAAGGACAGGGCGATCGGGGAGCTGTTTTTT.

V gene TRBV10-3 combines with J gene TRBJ1-6, with 7 bases aligning to TRBD1. The trim removed 10 bases at V and 2 bases at J, leaving 2 bases unmatched. Germline CDR1 reads ENHRY; CDR2 reads SYGVKD. This CDR3 has 13 residues. The CDR3 loop is CASGTAYNSPLHF. The CDR3 DNA follows: TGTGCCAGCGGGACAGCCTATAATTCACCCCTCCACTTT.

The V call is TRBV5-4, the J call TRBJ2-7; D gene uncertain. V was pared by 2 bases and J by 3 bases, with 6 bases between. The CDR3 is made up of 12 amino acids. The germline CDR1 and CDR2 sequences are SGHNT and YYREEE (reference sequence). DNA of the CDR3: TGTGCCAGCAGCTTTTCCGGCTACGAGCAGTACTTC. It specifies CASSFSGYEQYF.